This T cell receptor beta chain was captured in a study of cytomegalovirus exposure and HLA in healthy donors. CDR3 length: 14 residues. Germline CDR1 and CDR2: MNHNS and SASEGT. V lost 6 bases to trimming and J lost 4 bases; unmatched junction nucleotides: 5. PCR amplification relied on 60 Vbeta primers (plus 13 Jbeta primers). Some clones are missing from TCRdb's copy, which holds only in-frame ones; the method was immunoSEQ multiplex PCR. The profile shows around 87,000 clones, 81% of them singletons. Sequencing input: PBMCs. The chain employs TRBV6-1 and TRBJ2-1, with 8 bases identical to TRBD2. This TCR was recovered from a girl aged 2 to 9 in good health and CMV-seropositive. The CDR3 here is CASRSGSTYNEQFF. CDR3 DNA sequence: TGTGCCAGCAGAAGCGGGAGTACGTACAATGAGCAGTTCTTC.